This T cell receptor (beta chain) came from a study of tumor and adjacent non-tumor tissue in lung cancer. Study background: There were about 12 adenocarcinoma, 2 squamous cell carcinoma and 1 small cell lung cancer cases. Study-level results: In normal lung, the top 100 clones were significantly more dominant than in tumor.

The template was RNA from unsorted bulk tissue. A modified ARM-PCR protocol with three rounds of nested PCR amplified TCRbeta. TCRdb re-called the multiplex PCR reads with MiXCR, one entry per CDR3 protein. The profile covers 60,000 to 85,000 distinct CDR3 sequences, with around 78% appearing a single time and 28% taken by the ten largest. The CDR3 is 15 amino acids. Germline V CDR1 and CDR2: SGHDT, YYEEEE. In regard to this clonotype: Its antigen is not identified. A read error may account for a junction end that differs from germline.

The sequence was collected from a man aged 55 to 70 with non-small cell lung cancer. The V call is TRBV5-6, the J call TRBJ2-3; D ambiguous. The sequencing sample was made of lung tumor tissue. CDR3 coding DNA: TGTGTCAGCAGCTCCGCCGCAGGAAGCACAGATACGCAGTATTTT. Encoded protein: CVSSSAAGSTDTQYF.